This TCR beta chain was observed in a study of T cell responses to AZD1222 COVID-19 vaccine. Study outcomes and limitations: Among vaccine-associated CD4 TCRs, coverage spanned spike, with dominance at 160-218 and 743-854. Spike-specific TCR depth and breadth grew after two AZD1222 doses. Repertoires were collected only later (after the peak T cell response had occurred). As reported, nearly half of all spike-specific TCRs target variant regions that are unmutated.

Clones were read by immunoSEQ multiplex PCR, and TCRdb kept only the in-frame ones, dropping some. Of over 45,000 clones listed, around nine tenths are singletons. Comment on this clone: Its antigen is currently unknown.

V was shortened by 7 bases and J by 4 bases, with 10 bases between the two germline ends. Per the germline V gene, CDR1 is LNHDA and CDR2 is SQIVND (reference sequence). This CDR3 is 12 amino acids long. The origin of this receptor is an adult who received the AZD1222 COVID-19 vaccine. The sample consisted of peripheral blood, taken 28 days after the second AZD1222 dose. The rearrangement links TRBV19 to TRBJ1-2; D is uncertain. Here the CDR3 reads CASTDVLYGYTF. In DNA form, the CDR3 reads TGTGCCAGTACGGACGTACTCTATGGCTACACCTTC.